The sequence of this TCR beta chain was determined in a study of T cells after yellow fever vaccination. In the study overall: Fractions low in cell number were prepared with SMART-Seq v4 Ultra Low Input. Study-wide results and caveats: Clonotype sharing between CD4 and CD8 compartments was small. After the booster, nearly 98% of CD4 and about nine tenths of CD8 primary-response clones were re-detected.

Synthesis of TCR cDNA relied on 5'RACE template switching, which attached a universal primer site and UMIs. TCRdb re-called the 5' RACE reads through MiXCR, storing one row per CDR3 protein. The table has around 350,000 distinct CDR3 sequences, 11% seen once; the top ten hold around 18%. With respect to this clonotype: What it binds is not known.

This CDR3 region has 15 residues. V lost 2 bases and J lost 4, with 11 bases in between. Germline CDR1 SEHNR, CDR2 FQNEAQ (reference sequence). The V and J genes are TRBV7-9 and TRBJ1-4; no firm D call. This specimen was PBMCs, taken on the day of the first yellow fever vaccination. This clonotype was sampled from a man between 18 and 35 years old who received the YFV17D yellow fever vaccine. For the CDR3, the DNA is TGTGCCAGCAGCTTAAGGATGTTTGATAATGAAAAACTGTTTTTT. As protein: CASSLRMFDNEKLFF.